Each of the 23 T cell receptor beta chains below was sequenced from the same sample in a study of blood T cell repertoires in COVID-19. Data came from immunoSEQ multiplex PCR; TCRdb stores just in-frame clones and leaves some out. Here the sample spans about 80,000 clones, 60% to 80% being singletons. Input material: peripheral blood. The origin of the receptors is an older man with active or convalescent COVID-19.

This chain links TRBV6-5 with TRBJ1-1; D gene uncertain. The CDR3 is 11 amino acids. Germline V CDR1 and CDR2: MNHEY, SVGAGI. V lost 7 bases and J lost 3, with 6 bases in between. The CDR3 bases are TGTGCCAGCAAGCCCGACACTGAAGCTTTCTTT. It translates to CASKPDTEAFF.

This clone is a singleton in its sample. This rearrangement joins TRBV27 to TRBJ1-1; TRBD1 might be the D (5 bases). In germline, CDR1 is MNHEY, CDR2 SMNVEV (reference sequence). V dropped 6 bases and J dropped 4 bases, with 12 bases sitting between them. The CDR3 is made up of 13 amino acids. CDR3 amino acids: CASRLGGFTEAFF. CDR3 in DNA: TGTGCCAGCAGGCTTGGGGGGTTCACTGAAGCTTTCTTT.

The gene calls are TRBV28 and TRBJ2-1; 7 nucleotides agree with TRBD2. The CDR3 loop spans 16 amino acids. Trimming cost V 6 bases and J 3 bases; bases outside gene matches: 11. Germline CDR1 is MDHEN and CDR2 is SYDVKM. CDR3 nucleotide sequence: TGTGCCAGCAGGCCCCGGACTAGATTCTTCTACAATGAGCAGTTCTTC. Translation: CASRPRTRFFYNEQFF.

In its sample, this clone was seen once. The rearrangement joins TRBV9 to TRBJ1-2; no firm D call. The CDR3 extends over 13 amino acids. Trimming took off 3 bases at V and 5 bases at J, with 11 bases between the two ends. The germline gives CDR1 SGDLS, CDR2 YYNGEE. DNA for the CDR3: TGTGCCAGCAGCGCAGACGGACTATATGGCTACACCTTC. Its protein product is CASSADGLYGYTF.

This chain connects TRBV19 to TRBJ2-7, with a tentative D call TRBD1 (7 bases). V was shortened by 7 bases and J by 3 bases, with 19 bases between the two germline ends. The CDR3 is made up of 15 amino acids. Germline V gives CDR1 LNHDA, CDR2 SQIVND (reference sequence). The CDR3 here is CASTPRGDSHYEQYF. CDR3 in DNA: TGTGCCAGTACTCCCAGGGGGGACTCTCACTACGAGCAGTACTTC.

The chain uses TRBV14 and TRBJ2-1, with 9 bases matching TRBD1. Germline CDR1 is SGHDN and CDR2 is FVKESK. CDR3 length equals 14 residues. The ends lost 1 base at V and 15 bases at J; junction bases unmatched: 10. This CDR3 reads CASSQVRSGTGLFF. The CDR3 DNA reads TGTGCCAGCAGCCAAGTACGTTCGGGGACAGGGCTGTTCTTC.

The gene calls are TRBV2 and TRBJ2-7; D is unclear. Trimming cost V 1 base and J 3 bases, with 19 bases left between them. From germline, CDR1 is SNHLY and CDR2 FYNNEI. The length of the CDR3 is 17 residues. The CDR3 DNA reads as TGTGCCAGCAGTGAAGGATCAGCCCTTCAGCGTCTCTACGAGCAGTACTTC. Its translation: CASSEGSALQRLYEQYF.

In its sample, this clone was seen a few times. The chain couples TRBV19 to TRBJ1-1; D perhaps matches TRBD1 (5 bases). This CDR3 is built from 16 residues. With 1 base removed from V and 0 bases from J, the gap between germline ends came to 12 bases. Germline V lookup: CDR1 LNHDA, CDR2 SQIVND (reference sequence). The chain's CDR3 is CASSIGGAMMNTEAFF. DNA for the CDR3: TGTGCCAGTAGTATAGGTGGGGCTATGATGAACACTGAAGCTTTCTTT. Based on the CDR3 plus reference TRBV19 and TRBJ1-1, the full variable domain is DGGITQSPKYLFRKEGQNVTLSCEQNLNHDAMYWYRQDPGQGLRLIYYSQIVNDFQKGDIAEGYSVSREKKESFPLTVTSAQKNPTAFYLCASSIGGAMMNTEAFFGQGTRLTVV.

This CDR3 reads CASSQGALAGRFF. CDR3 nucleotides: TGTGCCAGCAGCCAAGGGGCTCTAGCGGGGAGGTTCTTC. This chain links TRBV3-1 (or the pseudogene TRBV3-2) with TRBJ2-1, with 9 bases identical to TRBD2. Trimming removed 1 base from V and 15 bases from J; junction bases left unmatched: 7. This CDR3 has 13 amino acids. CDR1 is LGHDT and CDR2 is YNNKEL in the germline V gene (reference sequence).

The chain links TRBV18 to TRBJ2-3; D is ambiguous. Per germline, CDR1 KGHSH and CDR2 LQKENI. V was shortened by 4 bases and J by 0 bases, with 5 bases between the two germline ends. This CDR3 is 13 amino acids long. CDR3 in DNA: TGTGCCAGCTCACTGGGCAGCACAGATACGCAGTATTTT. Protein sequence: CASSLGSTDTQYF.

The rearrangement joins TRBV28 to TRBJ1-5; perhaps TRBD1 as D (6 bases). Trimming took 5 bases from V and 2 from J, leaving 10 bases between them. The CDR3 has 14 amino acids. Germline V gene lookup returns CDR1 MDHEN and CDR2 SYDVKM. CDR3 DNA: TGTGCCAGCAGTCCCCGACAGGGCAATCAGCCCCAGCATTTT. The encoded protein is CASSPRQGNQPQHF.

J is TRBJ1-6 and V is TRBV6-6; D is unclear. The CDR3 is made up of 13 amino acids. Germline V gene data show CDR1 as MNHNY and CDR2 as SVGAGI (reference sequence). The V gene lost 9 bases and the J gene lost 0 bases, with 6 bases spanning the gap. CDR3 amino acids: CARNSSYNSPLHF. CDR3 bases: TGTGCCAGAAATAGCTCCTATAATTCACCCCTCCACTTT.

The genes are TRBV9 and TRBJ1-5; D gene unclear. Germline V gives CDR1 SGDLS, CDR2 YYNGEE. This CDR3 has 19 residues. The ends were cut back, 0 bases at V and 4 bases at J, with 23 bases in the middle. The CDR3 spells CASSVGVKRREEGNQPQHF. CDR3 sequence (DNA): TGTGCCAGCAGCGTAGGCGTTAAGAGACGAGAGGAGGGTAATCAGCCCCAGCATTTT.

V and J are TRBV28 and TRBJ1-1, with D perhaps TRBD1 (5 bases). This CDR3 region has 15 residues. Germline V gives CDR1 MDHEN, CDR2 SYDVKM. V dropped 1 base and J dropped 0 bases, with 9 bases sitting between them. CDR3 in amino acids: CASSLSAGMNTEAFF. The CDR3 nucleotides read TGTGCCAGCAGTTTATCGGCAGGGATGAACACTGAAGCTTTCTTT.

The J gene is TRBJ2-1, the V gene TRBV27, with 10 bases lining up with TRBD2. The V gene end was trimmed by 5 bases and the J gene end by 7 bases; junction bases not matched to a gene: 11. Germline lookup yields CDR1 MNHEY and CDR2 SMNVEV (reference sequence). This CDR3 region has 16 residues. The chain's CDR3 is CASSQGTSVNRNEQFF. CDR3 sequence (DNA): TGTGCCAGCAGTCAAGGGACTAGCGTTAATCGGAATGAGCAGTTCTTC.

V is TRBV19 and J is TRBJ2-3; 9 bases are shared with TRBD2. This CDR3 contains 15 residues. Germline V gene data show CDR1 as LNHDA and CDR2 as SQIVND (reference sequence). V gave up 5 bases and J gave up 6 bases; unmatched junction bases: 9. This CDR3 is CASSPLAGMEDTQYF. In nucleotides, the CDR3 is TGTGCCAGTAGTCCCCTAGCGGGGATGGAGGATACGCAGTATTTT.

This clone was seen once. The rearrangement joins TRBV5-1 to TRBJ1-6, with D maybe TRBD1 (6 bases). CDR1 SGHRS and CDR2 YFSETQ come from the germline V gene. This CDR3 spans 17 amino acids. The germline V and J ends were trimmed by 0 bases and 3 bases, with 13 bases remaining between them. The CDR3 sequence is CASSLAPTGGYNSPLHF. Here the CDR3 DNA reads TGCGCCAGCAGCTTGGCCCCGACAGGAGGCTATAATTCACCCCTCCACTTT.

The rearrangement uses TRBV7-9 and TRBJ1-2; tentatively, D is TRBD1 (6 bases). Germline lookup yields CDR1 SEHNR and CDR2 FQNEAQ (reference sequence). This CDR3 is 14 amino acids long. The V and J ends lost 5 bases and 2 bases respectively, with 12 bases between them. This CDR3 is CASSTATGNYGYTF. The CDR3 DNA is TGTGCCAGCAGCACAGCTACAGGGAACTATGGCTACACCTTC.

This chain links TRBV18 with TRBJ1-2; D remains ambiguous. Germline V CDR1 and CDR2: KGHSH, LQKENI. The CDR3 contains 15 residues. Trimming shortened V by 0 bases and J by 1 base, and 9 bases separated the two germline ends. The CDR3 coding sequence is TGTGCCAGCTCACCACCTAGCCGACTTAACTATGGCTACACCTTC. Its translation is CASSPPSRLNYGYTF.

The rearrangement links TRBV14 to TRBJ2-3; D is possibly TRBD1 (6 bases). V was trimmed by 4 bases and J by 4 bases, leaving 9 bases between them. The germline V gene encodes CDR1 SGHDN and CDR2 FVKESK. The CDR3 extends over 13 amino acids. CDR3 nucleotides: TGTGCCAGCAGCCGGAGACAGGCAGATACGCAGTATTTT. Translated, it gives CASSRRQADTQYF.

This clone has a handful of counts. The chain links TRBV4-2 to TRBJ2-2; TRBD2 agrees at 7 bases. The germline V gene has CDR1 LGHNA and CDR2 YNFKEQ. Losses at the gene ends were 3 bases for V and 1 base for J; bases not matched to a gene: 5. This CDR3 is 16 amino acids long. The CDR3 coding sequence is TGTGCCAGCAGCCAGGAATGGGGGGGGAACACCGGGGAGCTGTTTTTT. Its protein is CASSQEWGGNTGELFF.

The chain joins TRBV29-1 to TRBJ2-7, with TRBD1 matching over 10 bases. This CDR3 spans 15 amino acids. Germline V gene sequence: CDR1 SQVTM, CDR2 ANQGSEA. V shed 6 bases and J 5 bases; nucleotides not matched to a gene: 13. The CDR3 loop is CSVAGTGALRNEQYF. Here the CDR3 DNA reads TGCAGCGTCGCAGGGACAGGGGCACTTCGGAACGAGCAGTACTTC.

This clone was counted between two and nine times. The rearrangement joins TRBV6-5 to TRBJ2-5; 10 bases fit TRBD1. This CDR3 has 15 amino acids. Germline values: CDR1 MNHEY, CDR2 SVGAGI. Trimming cost V 9 bases and J 5 bases; bases outside gene matches: 12. The CDR3 DNA is TGTGCCAGACCTTACCAACTGGACAGGGGGGAGACCCAGTACTTC. Its protein is CARPYQLDRGETQYF.